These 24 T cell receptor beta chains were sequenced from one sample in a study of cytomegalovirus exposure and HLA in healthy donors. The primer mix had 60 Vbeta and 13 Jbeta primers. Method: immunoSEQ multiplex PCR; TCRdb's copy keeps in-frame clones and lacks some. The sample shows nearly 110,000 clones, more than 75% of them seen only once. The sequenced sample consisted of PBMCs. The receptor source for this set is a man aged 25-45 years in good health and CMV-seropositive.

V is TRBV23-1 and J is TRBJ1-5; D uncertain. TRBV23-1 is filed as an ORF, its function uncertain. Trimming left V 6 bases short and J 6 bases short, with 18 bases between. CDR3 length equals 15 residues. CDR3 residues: CASSPGTATGQPQHF. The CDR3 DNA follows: TGCGCCAGCAGCCCAGGCACAGCCACTGGTCAGCCCCAGCATTTT.

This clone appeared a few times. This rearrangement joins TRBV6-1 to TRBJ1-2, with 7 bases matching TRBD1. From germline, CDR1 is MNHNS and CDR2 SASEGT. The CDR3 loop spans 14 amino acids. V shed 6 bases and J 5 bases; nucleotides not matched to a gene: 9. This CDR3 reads CASRDTGVHYGYTF. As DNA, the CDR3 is TGTGCCAGCAGAGACACAGGGGTACATTATGGCTACACCTTC.

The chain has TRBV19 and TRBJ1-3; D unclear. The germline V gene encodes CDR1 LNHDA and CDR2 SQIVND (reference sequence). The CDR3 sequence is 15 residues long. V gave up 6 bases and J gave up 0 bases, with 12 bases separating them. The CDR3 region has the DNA TGTGCCAGTAGGACTCACGCGAACTCTGGAAACACCATATATTTT. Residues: CASRTHANSGNTIYF.

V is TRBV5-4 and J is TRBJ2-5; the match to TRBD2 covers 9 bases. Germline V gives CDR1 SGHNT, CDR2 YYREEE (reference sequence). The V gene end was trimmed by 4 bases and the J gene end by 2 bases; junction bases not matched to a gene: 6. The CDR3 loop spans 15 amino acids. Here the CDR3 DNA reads TGTGCCAGCAGCATTAGCGGGGGCCTTCAAGAGACCCAGTACTTC. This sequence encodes CASSISGGLQETQYF.

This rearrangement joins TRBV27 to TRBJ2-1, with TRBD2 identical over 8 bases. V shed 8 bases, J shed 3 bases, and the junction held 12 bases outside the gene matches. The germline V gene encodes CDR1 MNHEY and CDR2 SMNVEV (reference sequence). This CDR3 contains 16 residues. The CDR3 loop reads CASWDPAGGGYNEQFF. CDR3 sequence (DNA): TGTGCCAGCTGGGACCCTGCGGGGGGCGGCTACAATGAGCAGTTCTTC.

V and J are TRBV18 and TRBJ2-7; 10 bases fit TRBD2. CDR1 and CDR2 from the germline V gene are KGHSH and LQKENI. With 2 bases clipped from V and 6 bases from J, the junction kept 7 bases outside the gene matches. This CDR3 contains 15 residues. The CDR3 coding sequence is TGTGCCAGCTCACCAATAGCGGGGGGACCTCTCGAGCAGTACTTC. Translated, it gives CASSPIAGGPLEQYF.

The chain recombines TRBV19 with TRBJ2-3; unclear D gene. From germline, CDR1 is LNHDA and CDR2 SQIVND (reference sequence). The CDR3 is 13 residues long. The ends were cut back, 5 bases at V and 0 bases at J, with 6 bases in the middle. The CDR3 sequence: CASSFYSTDTQYF. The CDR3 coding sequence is TGTGCCAGTAGTTTCTACAGCACAGATACGCAGTATTTT.

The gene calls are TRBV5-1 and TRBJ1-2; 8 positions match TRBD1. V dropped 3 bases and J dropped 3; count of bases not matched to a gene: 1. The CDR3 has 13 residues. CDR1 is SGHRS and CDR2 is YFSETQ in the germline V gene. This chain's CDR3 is CASSSDRDYGYTF. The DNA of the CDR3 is TGCGCCAGCAGCTCGGACAGGGACTATGGCTACACCTTC.

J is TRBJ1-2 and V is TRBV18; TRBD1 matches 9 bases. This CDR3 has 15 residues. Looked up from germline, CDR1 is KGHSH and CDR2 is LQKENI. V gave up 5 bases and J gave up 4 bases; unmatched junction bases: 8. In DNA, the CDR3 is TGTGCCAGCTCAATCCGGGACAGGGTTTTCTATGGCTACACCTTC. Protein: CASSIRDRVFYGYTF.

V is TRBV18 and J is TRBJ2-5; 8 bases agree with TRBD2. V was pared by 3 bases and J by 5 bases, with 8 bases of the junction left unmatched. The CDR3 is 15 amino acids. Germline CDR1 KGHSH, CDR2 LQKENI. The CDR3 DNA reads TGTGCCAGCTCACCGCCCAGCGGGGGCGAGGAGACCCAGTACTTC. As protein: CASSPPSGGEETQYF. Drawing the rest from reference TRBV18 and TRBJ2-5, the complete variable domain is NAGVMQNPRHLVRRRGQEARLRCSPMKGHSHVYWYRQLPEEGLKFMVYLQKENIIDESGMPKERFSAEFPKEGPSILRIQQVVRGDSAAYFCASSPPSGGEETQYFGPGTRLLVL.

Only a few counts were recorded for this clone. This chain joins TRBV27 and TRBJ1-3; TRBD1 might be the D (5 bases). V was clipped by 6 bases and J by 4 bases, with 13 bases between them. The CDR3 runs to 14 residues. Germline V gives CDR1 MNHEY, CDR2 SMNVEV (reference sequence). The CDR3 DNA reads TGTGCCAGCAGGGAAGGGGTGTCGGGAAACACCATATATTTT. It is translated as CASREGVSGNTIYF.

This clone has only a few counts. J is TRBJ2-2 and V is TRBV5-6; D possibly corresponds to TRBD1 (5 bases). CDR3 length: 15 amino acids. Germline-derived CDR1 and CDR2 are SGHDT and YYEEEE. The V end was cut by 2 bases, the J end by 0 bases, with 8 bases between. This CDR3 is CASSFYRTNTGELFF. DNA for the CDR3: TGTGCCAGCAGCTTTTACAGGACGAACACCGGGGAGCTGTTTTTT.

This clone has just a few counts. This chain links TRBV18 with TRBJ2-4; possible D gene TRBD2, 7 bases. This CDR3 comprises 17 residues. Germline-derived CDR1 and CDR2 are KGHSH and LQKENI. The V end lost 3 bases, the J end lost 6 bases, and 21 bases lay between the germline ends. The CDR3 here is CASSPAGASDYLNIQYF. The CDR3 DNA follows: TGTGCCAGCTCACCCGCGGGGGCTAGCGACTACTTAAACATTCAGTACTTC.

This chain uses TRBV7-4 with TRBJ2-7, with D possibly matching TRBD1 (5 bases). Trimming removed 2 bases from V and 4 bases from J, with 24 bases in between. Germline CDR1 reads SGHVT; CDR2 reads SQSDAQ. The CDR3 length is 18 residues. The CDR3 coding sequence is TGTGCCAGCAGCTTAACAAGGGGATTCTTGGGGCTTGGGTACGAGCAGTACTTC. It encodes CASSLTRGFLGLGYEQYF.

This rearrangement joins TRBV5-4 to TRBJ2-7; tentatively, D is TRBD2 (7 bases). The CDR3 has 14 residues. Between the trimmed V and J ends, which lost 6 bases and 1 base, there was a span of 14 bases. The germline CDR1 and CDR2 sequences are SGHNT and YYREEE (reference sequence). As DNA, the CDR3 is TGTGCCAGCACCAAGGGGGGGGGATCCTACGAGCAGTACTTC. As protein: CASTKGGGSYEQYF.

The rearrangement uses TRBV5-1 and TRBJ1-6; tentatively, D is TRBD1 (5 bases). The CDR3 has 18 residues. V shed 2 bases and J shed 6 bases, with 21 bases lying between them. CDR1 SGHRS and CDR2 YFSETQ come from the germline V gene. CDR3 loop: CASSLTGGGNSFNSPLHF. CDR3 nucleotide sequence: TGCGCCAGCAGCTTAACAGGTGGCGGCAATTCATTTAATTCACCCCTCCACTTT.

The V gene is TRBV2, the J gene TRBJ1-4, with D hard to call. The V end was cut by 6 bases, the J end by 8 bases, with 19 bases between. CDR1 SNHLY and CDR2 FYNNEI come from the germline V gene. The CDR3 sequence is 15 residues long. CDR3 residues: CASSRDFRLGEKLFF. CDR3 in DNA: TGTGCCAGCAGCCGCGATTTTAGACTAGGAGAAAAACTGTTTTTT. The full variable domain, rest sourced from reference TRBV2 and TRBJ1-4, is EPEVTQTPSHQVTQMGQEVILRCVPISNHLYFYWYRQILGQKVEFLVSFYNNEISEKSEIFDDQFSVERPDGSNFTLKIRSTKLEDSAMYFCASSRDFRLGEKLFFGSGTQLSVL.

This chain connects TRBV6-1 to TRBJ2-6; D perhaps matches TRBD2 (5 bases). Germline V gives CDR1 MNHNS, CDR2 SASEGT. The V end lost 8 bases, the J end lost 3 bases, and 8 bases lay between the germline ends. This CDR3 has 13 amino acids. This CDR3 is CASLGNGANVLTF. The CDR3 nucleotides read TGTGCCAGCCTCGGGAATGGGGCCAACGTCCTGACTTTC.

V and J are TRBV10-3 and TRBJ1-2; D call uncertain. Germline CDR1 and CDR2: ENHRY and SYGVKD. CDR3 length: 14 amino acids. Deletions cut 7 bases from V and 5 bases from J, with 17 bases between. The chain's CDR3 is CAIKGSGDLYGYTF. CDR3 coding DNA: TGTGCCATCAAAGGCAGCGGAGACCTTTATGGCTACACCTTC.

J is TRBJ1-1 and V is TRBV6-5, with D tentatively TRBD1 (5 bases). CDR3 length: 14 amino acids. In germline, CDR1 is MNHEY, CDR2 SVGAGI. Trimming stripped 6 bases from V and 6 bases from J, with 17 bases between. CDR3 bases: TGTGCCAGCAGACCGGACAACCCTGGGGCTGAAGCTTTCTTT. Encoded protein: CASRPDNPGAEAFF.

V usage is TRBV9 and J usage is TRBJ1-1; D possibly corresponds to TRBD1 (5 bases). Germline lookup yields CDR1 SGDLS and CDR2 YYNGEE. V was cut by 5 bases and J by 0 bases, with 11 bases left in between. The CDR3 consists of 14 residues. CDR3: CASSAQVLNTEAFF. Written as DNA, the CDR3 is TGTGCCAGCAGTGCACAGGTGTTGAACACTGAAGCTTTCTTT.

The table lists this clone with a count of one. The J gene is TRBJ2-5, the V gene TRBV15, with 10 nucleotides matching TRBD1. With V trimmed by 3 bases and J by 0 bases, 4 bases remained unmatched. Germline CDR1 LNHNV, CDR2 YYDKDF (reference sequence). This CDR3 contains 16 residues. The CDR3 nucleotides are TGTGCCACCAGCAGGCGGGACAGGGGTCACCAAGAGACCCAGTACTTC. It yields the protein CATSRRDRGHQETQYF.

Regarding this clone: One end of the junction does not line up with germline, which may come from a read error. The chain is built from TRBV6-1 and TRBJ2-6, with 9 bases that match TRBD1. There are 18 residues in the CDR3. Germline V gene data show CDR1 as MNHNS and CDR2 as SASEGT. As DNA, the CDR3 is TGTGCCAGCAGTGTATACGGGACAGGGAGCCCTGGGGCCAACGGCCTGACTTTC. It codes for CASSVYGTGSPGANGLTF.

CDR3 protein: CASSTPVGRSDYEQYF. CDR3 DNA: TGTGCCAGTAGCACCCCGGTTGGAAGAAGCGACTACGAGCAGTACTTC. V gene TRBV19 combines with J gene TRBJ2-5, with D hard to call. The J call may be wrong; the DNA end is better matched by TRBJ2-7. The CDR3 runs to 16 residues. CDR1 and CDR2 (germline): LNHDA, SQIVND (reference sequence).